These 28 T cell receptor beta chains were sequenced from one sample in a study of CD8+CD57+ T cells in acquired aplastic anemia (dated 2018 in TCRdb). Flow cytometry had shown CD8+CD57+ cell expansion in the patients selected for sequencing. The sequencer was an Illumina HiSeq 2000. Genomic DNA was used as template for profiling of TCR beta VDJ combinations and CDR3 sequences. Through fastp at Q25 and MiXCR, TCRdb rebuilt clones from the public reads, retaining in-frame beta chains. Each entry merges the rows of one CDR3 protein and shows their most common DNA and genes. This sample gives 400,000 to 600,000 distinct CDR3 sequences in total; roughly 34% of them show up just once. The ten largest make up 0.7% to 1% of the sample. Sequenced material: sorted CD4+, CD8+, or CD8+CD57+ T cells (not recorded which) from PBMCs. These receptors were obtained from a human donor with aplastic anemia.

The table lists this clonotype with many counts. This chain uses TRBV10-1 with TRBJ2-3; TRBD1 or TRBD2 may be the D gene (6 bases each). Trimming removed 5 bases at V and 3 bases at J, with 12 bases between. The CDR3 extends over 14 amino acids. Germline V lookup: CDR1 WNHNN, CDR2 SYGVQD (reference sequence). CDR3 sequence: CASSNRGPTDTQYF. For the CDR3, the DNA is TGCGCCAGCAGTAATCGGGGGCCTACAGATACGCAGTATTTT.

The table lists this clonotype with many counts. The rearrangement links TRBV24-1 to TRBJ2-5; TRBD2 matches at 12 bases. There are 16 residues in the CDR3. CDR1 and CDR2 (germline): KGHDR, SFDVKD. J lost 4 bases, V lost 4 bases, and 6 bases had no gene match. CDR3 nucleotides: TGTGCCACCAGTGACCTCCAGGGACTAGCGGGAGAGACCCAGTACTTC. Its protein product is CATSDLQGLAGETQYF.

As regards this clonotype: Just one base apart from a much larger clone, this may be a read error. The V and J genes are TRBV7-9 and TRBJ2-7, with TRBD2 matching 11 bases. This CDR3 has 14 residues. The V gene's germline CDR1 is SEHNR and CDR2 FQNEAQ (reference sequence). The CDR3 region is CAGSFLAGGYEQYF. CDR3 sequence (DNA): TGTGCCGGCAGCTTCCTAGCGGGGGGTTACGAGCAGTACTTC.

V gene TRBV5-1 combines with J gene TRBJ2-2; 8 nucleotides agree with TRBD1. Trimming cost V 2 bases and J 8 bases; bases outside gene matches: 2. The CDR3 consists of 13 residues. Germline-derived CDR1 and CDR2 are SGHRS and YFSETQ. Here the CDR3 DNA reads TGCGCCAGCAGCTTCGGACAGGGAGGGGAGCTGTTTTTT. Its protein is CASSFGQGGELFF.

This clonotype has a single count. This chain connects TRBV20-1 to TRBJ1-4; a weak D match, TRBD1 (6 bases). Germline CDR1 and CDR2: DFQATT and SNEGSKA (reference sequence). The CDR3 is 13 residues long. Trimming took off 1 base at V and 16 bases at J, with 19 bases between the two ends. DNA for the CDR3: TGCAGTGCTAGAGTCTCTGGTGGCGGGGGGCAGTTTTTT. Residues: CSARVSGGGGQFF.

The chain recombines TRBV9 with TRBJ2-1, with D tentatively TRBD1 or TRBD2 (6 bases each). The length of the CDR3 is 15 residues. The V end was cut by 2 bases, the J end by 6 bases, with 15 bases between. Germline V CDR1 and CDR2: SGDLS, YYNGEE. The CDR3 here is CASSVGGPKVNEQFF. In DNA, the CDR3 is TGTGCCAGCAGCGTTGGGGGGCCAAAAGTCAATGAGCAGTTCTTC.

This clonotype has ten or more counts. The genes are TRBV7-8 and TRBJ1-1; D is unresolved. CDR3 length: 14 residues. Germline V gene sequence: CDR1 SGHVS, CDR2 FQNEAQ. Trimming pared 6 bases from V and 0 bases from J, leaving 11 bases between. CDR3 in amino acids: CASSLQLLNTEAFF. The CDR3 region has the DNA TGTGCCAGCAGTCTACAGTTACTGAACACTGAAGCTTTCTTT.

With respect to this clonotype: One junction end does not reproduce the germline sequence, and a read error may be involved. This chain joins TRBV4-2 and TRBJ2-7; no clear D gene. Looked up from germline, CDR1 is LGHNA and CDR2 is YNFKEQ. This CDR3 contains 13 residues. The CDR3 spells CASNQSPMNEQYF. The DNA for the CDR3 is TGTGCCAGCAACCAAAGCCCGATGAACGAGCAGTACTTC.

This clonotype showed up many times. This chain links TRBV15 with TRBJ2-1; weak D call: TRBD2 (6 bases). Germline loops: CDR1 LNHNV, CDR2 YYDKDF (reference sequence). The CDR3 consists of 17 residues. The V gene lost 0 bases and the J gene lost 0 bases, with 12 bases spanning the gap. CDR3 sequence reads: CATSREEGAGSYNEQFF. The CDR3 DNA reads as TGTGCCACCAGCAGAGAAGAGGGAGCGGGCTCCTACAATGAGCAGTTCTTC.

This clonotype was recorded many times. This sequence joins TRBV6-1 and TRBJ1-5, with D unclear. Germline lookup yields CDR1 MNHNS and CDR2 SASEGT. CDR3 length: 13 residues. V was shortened by 6 bases and J by 6 bases, with 12 bases between the two germline ends. CDR3 amino acids: CASSRTGSQPQHF. CDR3 in DNA: TGTGCCAGCAGCCGTACGGGAAGTCAGCCCCAGCATTTT.

This clonotype was found a few times. The chain joins TRBV20-1 to TRBJ2-4, with 7 bases that match TRBD1. This CDR3 region has 16 residues. CDR1 is DFQATT and CDR2 is SNEGSKA in the germline V gene (reference sequence). J gave up 2 bases and V 6 bases, and 13 bases lay outside the gene matches. The CDR3 sequence: CSAATDRVLSKNIQYF. The CDR3 region has the DNA TGCAGTGCCGCGACCGACAGGGTTTTGTCCAAAAACATTCAGTACTTC.

This chain's CDR3 is CASSQDFSTDTQYF. For the CDR3, the DNA is TGTGCCAGCAGCCAAGATTTTTCCACAGATACGCAGTATTTT. The chain employs TRBV4-2 and TRBJ2-3, with D unclear. The CDR3 extends over 14 amino acids. Per the germline V gene, CDR1 is LGHNA and CDR2 is YNFKEQ. Deletions cut 0 bases from V and 2 bases from J, with 6 bases between.

Many counts were recorded for this clonotype. The chain has TRBV11-2 and TRBJ2-7; possibly TRBD1 for D (5 bases). CDR3 size: 12 residues. V was clipped by 5 bases and J by 4 bases, with 9 bases between them. Germline-derived CDR1 and CDR2 are SGHAT and FQNNGV. The CDR3 spells CASSHQGYEQYF. CDR3 nucleotides: TGTGCCAGCAGCCATCAGGGTTACGAGCAGTACTTC.

Remarks on this clonotype: This is likely a read error, given that the CDR3 carries no conserved phenylalanine or tryptophan at its end. The chain carries TRBV10-3 and TRBJ2-3; TRBD2 matches 8 bases. The germline CDR1 and CDR2 sequences are ENHRY and SYGVKD. Germline trimming cut 2 bases from V and 4 bases from J; bases unmatched to any gene: 20. The CDR3 extends over 20 amino acids. In DNA, the CDR3 is TGTGCCATCAGTGAGGGTTTAGCGGGAAGTGGGAAGAGAGGATCAGATACGCAGTATCTT. This encodes CAISEGLAGSGKRGSDTQYL.

The chain combines TRBV9 with TRBJ2-5; D remains ambiguous. The germline V and J ends were trimmed by 0 bases and 2 bases, with 11 bases remaining between them. This CDR3 is 15 amino acids long. Germline V gene sequence: CDR1 SGDLS, CDR2 YYNGEE. The CDR3 sequence is CASSVVGRLQETQYF. In DNA form, the CDR3 reads TGTGCCAGCAGCGTAGTGGGCAGATTACAAGAGACCCAGTACTTC.

This clonotype appeared a few times. A much larger clone differs by one base, so this may be a read error. V usage is TRBV9 and J usage is TRBJ2-3, with D unresolved. Germline V gene data show CDR1 as SGDLS and CDR2 as YYNGEE. CDR3 length: 12 residues. The DNA of the CDR3 is TGTGCCAGCAGCGTGTACACAGATACGCGGTATTTT. Translation gives CASSVYTDTRYF.

This clonotype was recorded a few times. The gene calls are TRBV5-1 and TRBJ2-1; a weak D match, TRBD1 (5 bases). The CDR3 loop spans 15 amino acids. Germline V lookup: CDR1 SGHRS, CDR2 YFSETQ. V lost 2 bases, J lost 4 bases, and 13 bases lay in between. The DNA for the CDR3 is TGCGCCAGCAGCTTCAGGCTAGGGGAATACAATGAGCAGTTCTTC. This translates into CASSFRLGEYNEQFF.

The table lists this clonotype with many counts. V gene TRBV10-3 combines with J gene TRBJ2-3, with D possibly matching TRBD1 (5 bases). The CDR3 runs to 17 residues. Trimming stripped 0 bases from V and 6 bases from J, with 19 bases between. In germline, CDR1 is ENHRY, CDR2 SYGVKD. DNA of the CDR3: TGTGCCATCAGTGAGTCGATGGTGCGACAGTATGCGGATACGCAGTATTTT. Its protein product is CAISESMVRQYADTQYF.

This clonotype has at least ten counts. This sequence joins TRBV2 and TRBJ2-7; D call uncertain. The V and J ends lost 6 bases and 2 bases respectively, with 14 bases between them. This CDR3 spans 14 amino acids. Germline V gene data show CDR1 as SNHLY and CDR2 as FYNNEI. The CDR3 spells CASRVMGRTYEQYF. The CDR3 DNA reads as TGTGCCAGCAGGGTGATGGGCCGGACCTACGAGCAGTACTTC.

The sample holds one count of this clonotype. The rearrangement links TRBV5-6 to TRBJ1-2, with 9 bases matching TRBD1. There are 16 residues in the CDR3. In germline, CDR1 is SGHDT, CDR2 YYEEEE. V lost 4 bases, J lost 3 bases, and 10 bases stayed unmatched. In DNA form, the CDR3 reads TGTGCCAGCAGCCGTGCCGGGACAGGGAGGGACTATGGCTACACCTTC. This sequence encodes CASSRAGTGRDYGYTF.

This clonotype appeared many times. This chain links TRBV20-1 with TRBJ1-6, with D hard to call. From germline, CDR1 is DFQATT and CDR2 SNEGSKA (reference sequence). Trimming took 3 bases from V and 7 from J, leaving 16 bases between them. This CDR3 spans 15 amino acids. For the CDR3, the DNA is TGCAGTGCTAGGGCGGTAGAGGGCAAGAATTCACCCCTCCACTTT. Translating it yields CSARAVEGKNSPLHF.

The chain has TRBV20-1 and TRBJ2-1; D possibly corresponds to TRBD2 (5 bases). V was cut by 4 bases and J by 6 bases, with 13 bases left in between. From germline, CDR1 is DFQATT and CDR2 SNEGSKA (reference sequence). CDR3 length: 13 amino acids. CDR3 region: CSAITSRTNEQFF. In DNA, the CDR3 is TGCAGTGCTATCACTAGTCGCACCAATGAGCAGTTCTTC.

This clonotype turned up a few times. V gene TRBV7-3 combines with J gene TRBJ2-1; perhaps TRBD1 as D (5 bases). The germline V gene has CDR1 SGHTA and CDR2 FQGTGA. The CDR3 loop spans 16 amino acids. The germline V and J ends were trimmed by 7 bases and 7 bases, with 23 bases remaining between them. CDR3 DNA: TGTGCCAGCATCACCCGTGCCCTAGGGGTAGTAAATGAGCAGTTCTTC. This translates into CASITRALGVVNEQFF.

This chain joins TRBV7-9 and TRBJ2-7; D uncertain. The CDR3 loop spans 16 amino acids. Trimming pared 5 bases from V and 3 bases from J, leaving 20 bases between. Germline loops: CDR1 SEHNR, CDR2 FQNEAQ (reference sequence). CDR3 protein: CASSPHFGVTSYEQYF. The CDR3 DNA reads as TGTGCCAGCAGCCCCCACTTCGGCGTTACAAGCTACGAGCAGTACTTC.

Turning to this clonotype: It may be a read error: a sequence one base away is much more abundant. CDR3 bases: TGTGCCAGTGCGCTGAGGAGCACAGATACGCAGTATTTT. Protein product: CASALRSTDTQYF. The V gene is TRBV19, the J gene TRBJ2-3; D is uncertain. CDR1 and CDR2 (germline): LNHDA, SQIVND (reference sequence). V lost 8 bases to trimming and J lost 0 bases, with 9 bases between them. CDR3 length: 13 residues.

This clonotype occurred many times. The chain couples TRBV6-1 to TRBJ1-6; D ambiguous. Germline-derived CDR1 and CDR2 are MNHNS and SASEGT. V gave up 5 bases and J gave up 14 bases, with 16 bases separating them. The CDR3 runs 13 residues. The DNA for the CDR3 is TGTGCCAGCAGTACCCCCCTCGAGGTGGCCCTCCACTTT. Amino acids: CASSTPLEVALHF.

The table lists this clonotype with a few counts. This chain uses TRBV5-4 with TRBJ1-1; 11 bases agree with TRBD1. V shed 4 bases, J shed 1 base, and the junction held 6 bases outside the gene matches. The V gene's germline CDR1 is SGHNT and CDR2 YYREEE (reference sequence). CDR3 length equals 16 residues. The CDR3 region is CASSPGTGGANTEAFF. In DNA form, the CDR3 reads TGTGCCAGCAGCCCCGGGACAGGGGGGGCGAACACTGAAGCTTTCTTT.

This clonotype was counted at least ten times. The V call is TRBV7-6, the J call TRBJ2-7; tentatively, D is TRBD1 or TRBD2 (5 bases each). Looked up from germline, CDR1 is SGHVS and CDR2 is FNYEAQ. Between the trimmed V and J ends, which lost 5 bases and 0 bases, there was a span of 14 bases. The CDR3 length is 15 residues. CDR3 DNA sequence: TGTGCCAGCAGCCCCGTTGAGGGGTTCTCCTACGAGCAGTACTTC. It yields the protein CASSPVEGFSYEQYF.